Below, 17 T cell receptor beta chains from the same sample are listed, as sequenced in a study of control samples from healthy donors and cancer patients. Using immunoSEQ multiplex PCR, the repertoire was profiled, and TCRdb retains in-frame clones only, with some absent. The repertoire holds under 150,000 clones, with more than 75% as singletons. Sequencing used blood. Receptor source: a man between 40 and 49 years old in good health.

The chain joins TRBV10-1 to TRBJ1-5; TRBD1 matches 8 bases. Germline CDR1 WNHNN, CDR2 SYGVQD (reference sequence). The CDR3 sequence is 15 residues long. J was trimmed by 5 bases and V by 5 bases; bases with no gene match: 8. CDR3 nucleotides: TGCGCCAGCAGTTTGACAGGGGAGGTGGATCAGCCCCAGCATTTT. As protein: CASSLTGEVDQPQHF.

The CDR3 DNA reads as TGTGCCACCAGTGGACGGACAGCCTCCCAAGAGACCCAGTACTTC. It translates to CATSGRTASQETQYF. This sequence joins TRBV24-1 and TRBJ2-5, with D possibly TRBD1 on 6 matching bases. V was cut by 5 bases and J by 1 base, with 13 bases left in between. Germline V gene sequence: CDR1 KGHDR, CDR2 SFDVKD. The CDR3 sequence is 15 residues long.

The chain has TRBV5-6 and TRBJ1-5; 8 positions agree with TRBD1. The germline V gene has CDR1 SGHDT and CDR2 YYEEEE. The CDR3 contains 16 residues. V gave up 3 bases and J gave up 2 bases; unmatched junction bases: 7. CDR3 region: CASSSRGLGGNQPQHF. DNA for the CDR3: TGTGCCAGCAGCTCCAGGGGGCTAGGGGGCAATCAGCCCCAGCATTTT. Complete variable domain (other parts from reference TRBV5-6 and TRBJ1-5): DAGVTQSPTHLIKTRGQQVTLRCSPKSGHDTVSWYQQALGQGPQFIFQYYEEEERQRGNFPDRFSGHQFPNYSSELNVNALLLGDSALYLCASSSRGLGGNQPQHFGDGTRLSIL.

The rearrangement links TRBV9 to TRBJ2-5; TRBD1 agrees at 7 bases. Germline V lookup: CDR1 SGDLS, CDR2 YYNGEE. The CDR3 loop spans 16 amino acids. V was clipped by 4 bases and J by 2 bases; unmatched bases: 11. CDR3 sequence: CASSRGRQGEQETQYF. For the CDR3, the DNA is TGTGCCAGCAGCCGCGGACGTCAGGGGGAACAAGAGACCCAGTACTTC.

This clone was picked up a small number of times. The V gene is TRBV10-1, the J gene TRBJ2-2; unclear D gene. The germline gives CDR1 WNHNN, CDR2 SYGVQD (reference sequence). V was shortened by 6 bases and J by 1 base, with 3 bases between the two germline ends. The CDR3 covers 12 residues. CDR3 sequence reads: CASRENTGELFF. The CDR3 DNA reads as TGCGCCAGCAGGGAGAACACCGGGGAGCTGTTTTTT.

The V gene is TRBV29-1, the J gene TRBJ1-2; tentatively, D is TRBD1 (5 bases). The germline gives CDR1 SQVTM, CDR2 ANQGSEA. The CDR3 totals 14 residues. This chain's CDR3 is CSAEGRMGNYGYTF. CDR3 DNA: TGCAGTGCTGAGGGGAGGATGGGTAACTATGGCTACACCTTC.

V and J are TRBV4-3 and TRBJ1-6; no firm D call. This CDR3 has 15 amino acids. Germline V gene lookup returns CDR1 LGHNA and CDR2 YSLEER. V was pared by 0 bases and J by 7 bases, with 10 bases between. The CDR3 DNA is TGCGCCAGCAGCCAAGATCGGGCAGTAAATTCACCCCTCCACTTT. Translating gives CASSQDRAVNSPLHF.

In this sample, this clone turned up a few times. The chain uses TRBV14 and TRBJ2-1; tentatively, D is TRBD2 (6 bases). V was trimmed by 4 bases and J by 9 bases, leaving 16 bases between them. The CDR3 length is 14 residues. Germline CDR1 and CDR2: SGHDN and FVKESK. DNA of the CDR3: TGTGCCAGCAGCCTGAGGAGGGGTTGGGCTGAGCAGTTCTTC. Protein: CASSLRRGWAEQFF.

J is TRBJ1-3 and V is TRBV24-1; 7 nucleotides line up with TRBD1. V lost 8 bases, J lost 0 bases, and 3 bases stayed unmatched. The CDR3 runs to 14 residues. CDR1 and CDR2 (germline): KGHDR, SFDVKD. CDR3 amino acids: CATNSGGSGNTIYF. CDR3 DNA: TGTGCCACCAACTCAGGGGGCTCTGGAAACACCATATATTTT.

The chain combines TRBV6-5 with TRBJ1-1, with D possibly being TRBD1 (5 bases). The CDR3 runs 14 residues. V was shortened by 8 bases and J by 11 bases, with 24 bases between the two germline ends. Per the germline V gene, CDR1 is MNHEY and CDR2 is SVGAGI. DNA of the CDR3: TGTGCCAGCGGATCGGGGCCAGCGCGGGTCGGCGCTTTCTTT. This translates into CASGSGPARVGAFF.

This clone occurred once. J is TRBJ1-2 and V is TRBV29-1; weak D call: TRBD1 (6 bases). CDR3 length: 12 residues. Germline-derived CDR1 and CDR2 are SQVTM and ANQGSEA. Trimming left V 8 bases short and J 7 bases short, with 17 bases between. CDR3 nucleotide sequence: TGCAGCACCCGACAGGCCCTGGGTGGCTACACCTTC. It encodes CSTRQALGGYTF.

Regarding this clone: The same CDR3 arises from other DNA sequences in this sample as well. The V gene is TRBV30, the J gene TRBJ1-5; a possible D gene is TRBD1 (5 bases). The CDR3 has 13 residues. Germline CDR1 reads GTSNPN; CDR2 reads SVGIG (reference sequence). V lost 0 bases and J lost 4, with 7 bases in between. The CDR3 spells CAWSVGGNQPQHF. The CDR3 DNA reads TGTGCCTGGAGTGTCGGGGGAAATCAGCCCCAGCATTTT.

V gene TRBV11-3 combines with J gene TRBJ2-7; TRBD1 matches at 7 bases. The CDR3 length is 15 residues. Germline lookup yields CDR1 SGHNT and CDR2 YENEEA. The junction had 4 bases not matched to a gene; V was cut back by 2 bases and J by 0 bases. CDR3 protein: CASSLLRDSSYEQYF. For the CDR3, the DNA is TGTGCCAGCAGCTTACTACGGGACAGCTCCTACGAGCAGTACTTC.

The chain is built from TRBV7-9 and TRBJ2-5; TRBD1 matches 10 bases. The CDR3 is made up of 17 amino acids. Germline assignment: CDR1 SEHNR and CDR2 FQNEAQ (reference sequence). Trimming took 8 bases from V and 3 from J; bases not matched to a gene: 15. CDR3 sequence: CASGGAHRDRGKETQYF. The CDR3 DNA follows: TGTGCCAGCGGGGGCGCGCACCGGGACAGGGGCAAAGAGACCCAGTACTTC. Together with reference TRBV7-9 and TRBJ2-5, the CDR3 gives the full variable domain: DTGVSQNPRHKITKRGQNVTFRCDPISEHNRLYWYRQTLGQGPEFLTYFQNEAQLEKSRLLSDRFSAERPKGSFSTLEIQRTEQGDSAMYLCASGGAHRDRGKETQYFGPGTRLLVL.

V and J are TRBV12-5 and TRBJ2-7; TRBD1 aligns across 9 bases. This CDR3 has 14 amino acids. Germline V lookup: CDR1 LGHNT, CDR2 FRNRAP. The V gene end was trimmed by 6 bases and the J gene end by 5 bases; junction bases not matched to a gene: 8. The CDR3 protein is CASGSGQGGHEQYF. The CDR3 DNA reads as TGTGCTAGTGGCTCGGGACAGGGCGGCCACGAGCAGTACTTC.

This clone was recorded only once. The chain uses TRBV9 and TRBJ2-5, with D hard to call. Trimming shortened V by 0 bases and J by 4 bases, and 10 bases separated the two germline ends. This CDR3 contains 14 residues. CDR1 is SGDLS, CDR2 YYNGEE, per germline. The chain's CDR3 is CASSVGPARETQYF. Here the CDR3 DNA reads TGTGCCAGCAGCGTAGGACCGGCGAGAGAGACCCAGTACTTC.

The chain carries TRBV25-1 and TRBJ2-2; D is uncertain. V gave up 8 bases and J gave up 2 bases, with 12 bases separating them. Germline V gene sequence: CDR1 MGHDK, CDR2 SYGVNS. The CDR3 loop spans 14 amino acids. Written as DNA, the CDR3 is TGTGCCAGCTCGACCCGTTATAACACCGGGGAGCTGTTTTTT. Translating it yields CASSTRYNTGELFF.